The sequence of this T cell receptor beta chain was determined in a study of blood T cell repertoires in COVID-19. For the study at large: The samples span acute and convalescent COVID-19 from the United States, Italy and Spain.

The table lists this clone with a few counts. This CDR3 is built from 15 residues. J was trimmed by 3 bases and V by 3 bases; bases with no gene match: 2. CDR1 and CDR2 from the germline V gene are SGHTA and FQGNSA. The repertoire was sequenced with immunoSEQ multiplex PCR; TCRdb's copy has only in-frame clones and lacks some. The repertoire holds about 140,000 clones, with approximately 90% as singletons. V and J are TRBV7-2 and TRBJ2-2, with 9 bases identical to TRBD1. This sequence originates from a man in his fifties or sixties with active or convalescent COVID-19. Sequencing was carried out using peripheral blood. CDR3 coding DNA: TGTGCCAGCAGCTTGGGGACAGGGTACACCGGGGAGCTGTTTTTT. Encoded protein: CASSLGTGYTGELFF.